This is a list of T cell receptor beta chains from one sample in a study of post-analysis software for immune sequencing data. MiXCR, run by TCRdb on the PCR reads, gives a single entry per CDR3 protein. The sample lists roughly 870,000 distinct CDR3 sequences; approximately 57% were seen once. The sequencing input was blood. The source of these receptors is a girl aged 5-17 years with multiple sclerosis. CDR3s include the opening cysteine and the closing phenylalanine or tryptophan. The D gene is left open where the match is weak. Clone size is given for some rows only: seen once, a few or many times, or a class if the clone is expanded.

>-|few|TRBV10-3|TRBJ1-1
TGTGCCATCAGTGAGTCTACAGGGTCGCGGAACACTGAAGCTTTCTTT
CAISESTGSRNTEAFF
>TRBD2|-|TRBV20-1|TRBJ2-3
TGCAGTGCCACGCGCGGGACTAGCGGCACAGATACGCAGTATTTT
CSATRGTSGTDTQYF
>TRBD2|-|TRBV12-3/TRBV12-4|TRBJ2-1
TGTGCCAGCAGTCCCCTGACTAGCGGGGGAGGCGATGAGCAGTTCTTC
CASSPLTSGGGDEQFF
>TRBD1|-|TRBV7-3|TRBJ2-1
TGTGCCAGCAGCTCACAGGGGCGGGCTGAGGATGAGCAGTTCTTC
CASSSQGRAEDEQFF
>-|-|TRBV20-1|TRBJ2-7
TGCAGTGCTCGCCACCCGGGACTGGCACGCGACGAGCAGTACTTC
CSARHPGLARDEQYF
>-|-|TRBV12-3/TRBV12-4|TRBJ1-2
TGTGCCAGCAGTCGCACAGGCAATCGGGGAGACTATGGCTACACCTTC
CASSRTGNRGDYGYTF
>-|-|TRBV12-3/TRBV12-4|TRBJ2-5
TGTGCCAGCAGTCCCCCCTGGCGGGGCGAAGAGACCCAGTACTTC
CASSPPWRGEETQYF
>TRBD2|-|TRBV12-3/TRBV12-4|TRBJ2-4
TGTGCCAGCAGTCCCTGGACTAGCGGTAACCTACTAGCCAAAAACATTCAGTACTTC
CASSPWTSGNLLAKNIQYF
>TRBD2|-|TRBV29-1|TRBJ2-1
TGCAGCGTTGAAGACCTTTGGGGCCGGGGGGGCCCTGGGAATGAGCAGTTCTTC
CSVEDLWGRGGPGNEQFF
>-|-|TRBV18|TRBJ2-3
TGTGCCAGCTCACCACCGGGACGGACGTCCCATACGCAGTATTTT
CASSPPGRTSHTQYF